These 27 T cell receptor beta chains share one sample of origin, sequenced in a study of read filtering for tumor transcriptome and immune sequencing (dated by TCRdb to 2020 to 2022). The reads were generated on an Illumina HiSeq 4000. TCR libraries were constructed from about 400 ng RNA using the Immunoverse kit, and molecular barcoded adaptors covering alpha/delta and beta/gamma chains were employed. The public sequencing data were trimmed at Q25 with fastp and processed into clonotypes with MiXCR by TCRdb, which kept only in-frame beta chains. Here each entry gathers all rows of one CDR3 protein and keeps the most common genes and DNA. The sample table contains around 130,000 distinct CDR3 sequences; only one count was recorded for roughly an eighth of them. Under 9% of the sample is held by the ten biggest clonotypes. The sequencing sample was made of a population of CD138-negative cells sorted from bone marrow. The cell subset or site label for this specimen denotes: bone marrow mononuclear cells depleted of CD138+ plasma/myeloma cells by negative magnetic selection. These receptors all come from a donor older than 35 with multiple myeloma.

Turning to this clonotype: A much larger clone is a single base away; this may be a read error. J is TRBJ2-7 and V is TRBV27, with 7 bases matching TRBD1. The CDR3 totals 15 residues. CDR1 MNHEY and CDR2 SMNVEV come from the germline V gene (reference sequence). The CDR3 sequence: CASISRDSSSYEQYF. The CDR3 nucleotides are TGTGCCAGCATTTCCCGGGACAGCTCCTCCTACGAGCAGTACTTT.

This clonotype was observed a few times. Since a much larger clone is just one base distant, this may be a read error. This chain connects TRBV7-2 to TRBJ2-3, with D hard to call. Germline CDR1 SGHTA, CDR2 FQGNSA. V was shortened by 4 bases and J by 2 bases, with 13 bases between the two germline ends. The CDR3 is 15 amino acids. This chain's CDR3 is CASSSPVGNTDTQYF. CDR3 nucleotides: TGTGCCAGCAGCTCCCCTGTGGGGAACACAGATACGCAGTATTTT.

This clonotype was observed many times. CDR3: CASSYGGGREKLFF. Written as DNA, the CDR3 is TGCGCCAGCAGCTATGGAGGGGGTCGGGAAAAACTGTTTTTT. The chain carries TRBV5-1 and TRBJ1-4, with D tentatively TRBD1 (6 bases). Germline CDR1 is SGHRS and CDR2 is YFSETQ. The CDR3 runs 14 residues. Trimming left V 3 bases short and J 8 bases short, with 14 bases between.

The table lists this clonotype with many counts. The chain carries TRBV5-6 and TRBJ2-1; D unresolved. Deletions cut 4 bases from V and 10 bases from J, with 15 bases between. The CDR3 length is 13 residues. Germline V gene sequence: CDR1 SGHDT, CDR2 YYEEEE. The CDR3 sequence is CASSLSIGREQFF. The DNA for the CDR3 is TGTGCCAGCAGCCTAAGTATCGGAAGAGAGCAGTTCTTC.

About this clonotype itself: A much larger clone differs by one base, so this may be a read error. The gene calls are TRBV29-1 and TRBJ2-2; perhaps TRBD2 as D (5 bases). CDR3 size: 13 residues. Germline loops: CDR1 SQVTM, CDR2 ANQGSEA. CDR3 nucleotides: TGCAGCGTTGACAGGAAGAACACCGGGGAGCTGTCTTTT. This sequence encodes CSVDRKNTGELSF.

This clonotype was counted ten times or more. The chain carries TRBV7-9 and TRBJ2-3; 7 bases match TRBD1. CDR1 is SEHNR, CDR2 FQNEAQ, per germline (reference sequence). This CDR3 comprises 17 residues. V lost 4 bases to trimming and J lost 4 bases; unmatched junction nucleotides: 14. CDR3 sequence: CASSSFVGTAGADTQYF. The DNA of the CDR3 is TGTGCCAGCAGCTCCTTCGTCGGGACAGCAGGGGCAGATACGCAGTATTTT.

The V call is TRBV5-1, the J call TRBJ2-5, with D perhaps assigned TRBD1 or TRBD2 (5 bases each). Germline V CDR1 and CDR2: SGHRS, YFSETQ. CDR3 length: 15 amino acids. V lost 1 base and J lost 6, with 16 bases in between. The CDR3 sequence: CASSLLGTGEKTQYF. Written as DNA, the CDR3 is TGCGCCAGCAGCTTGTTAGGGACGGGCGAAAAGACCCAGTACTTC.

This clonotype was counted at least ten times. V usage is TRBV28 and J usage is TRBJ2-1, with D perhaps matching TRBD2 (6 bases). From germline, CDR1 is MDHEN and CDR2 SYDVKM. This CDR3 spans 14 amino acids. Trimming stripped 5 bases from V and 8 bases from J, with 16 bases between. This CDR3 is CASSKPGLGHEQFF. The CDR3 DNA reads TGTGCCAGCAGTAAACCGGGACTGGGACATGAGCAGTTCTTC.

The chain has TRBV12-3 or TRBV12-4 and TRBJ2-1; a possible D gene is TRBD1 (8 bases). The J call may be incorrect, as the DNA end agrees better with TRBJ2-7. CDR3 length equals 16 residues. The CDR3, as DNA: TGTGCCAGCAGCCCCGGACAGGGTGGCGGGAGCAATGAGCAGTACTTC. This encodes CASSPGQGGGSNEQYF.

This clonotype was seen ten or more times. This chain connects TRBV29-1 to TRBJ2-1; 10 positions agree with TRBD2. CDR1 and CDR2 from the germline V gene are SQVTM and ANQGSEA. The V segment lost 3 bases and the J segment 4 bases; nucleotides outside the gene matches: 15. This CDR3 comprises 18 residues. CDR3 in amino acids: CSVERGLAGDFRYNEQFF. In DNA form, the CDR3 reads TGCAGCGTTGAGAGGGGTCTAGCGGGAGATTTTAGGTACAATGAGCAGTTCTTC.

This clonotype has more than one count but fewer than ten. It may be a read error: a sequence one base away is much more abundant. Here the CDR3 DNA reads TGTGCCAGCAGCTCCATCCTGACGAACACTGAAGCTTGCTTT. It yields the protein CASSSILTNTEACF. This chain connects TRBV5-5 to TRBJ1-1; D unclear. The germline CDR1 and CDR2 sequences are SGHKS and YYEKEE (reference sequence). This CDR3 spans 14 amino acids.

As concerns this clonotype: Since a much larger clone is just one base distant, this may be a read error. As the CDR3 is not closed by the conserved phenylalanine or tryptophan, this likely results from a read error. The rearrangement links TRBV7-9 to TRBJ1-5; D unclear. From germline, CDR1 is SEHNR and CDR2 FQNEAQ (reference sequence). Trimming cost V 7 bases and J 0 bases, with 7 bases left between them. The CDR3 contains 13 residues. CDR3 loop: CASNDNSNQPQHL. The CDR3 nucleotides read TGTGCCAGCAATGATAATAGCAATCAGCCCCAGCATCTT.

Regarding this clonotype: One end of the junction varies from germline; a read error may be responsible. This chain links TRBV19 with TRBJ2-1; 9 bases are a match to TRBD1. This CDR3 is 18 amino acids long. CDR1 is LNHDA and CDR2 is SQIVND in the germline V gene (reference sequence). The CDR3 protein is CAGSTPPLDRGPHDEQFF. DNA of the CDR3: TGTGCCGGTAGTACCCCCCCCCTGGACAGGGGTCCCCACGATGAGCAGTTCTTC.

This clonotype was seen a handful of times. Given a much more abundant clone one base away, this may be a read error. CDR3 residues: CASSLGDRAATGAFF. For the CDR3, the DNA is TGTGCCAGCAGCCTGGGGGACAGGGCGGCCACTGGAGCTTTCTTT. The chain uses TRBV3-1 and TRBJ1-1, with TRBD1 identical over 9 bases. The CDR3 runs to 15 residues. CDR1 LGHDT and CDR2 YNNKEL come from the germline V gene (reference sequence).

About this clonotype itself: A much larger clone differs from this one at a single base, so this may be a read error. The chain has TRBV19 and TRBJ2-7; 13 positions agree with TRBD2. This CDR3 has 23 residues. V was pared by 6 bases and J by 2 bases, with 28 bases of the junction left unmatched. The V gene's germline CDR1 is LNHDA and CDR2 SQIVND (reference sequence). The CDR3 region is CASSPDGDLRTSGSQGGPYEQYF. The CDR3 nucleotides read TGTGCCAGTAGCCCGGACGGTGACCTGAGGACTAGCGGGAGCCAAGGGGGGCCCTACGAGCAGTACTTC.

This clonotype occurred many times. The chain employs TRBV7-2 and TRBJ2-3; no definite D call. The CDR3 length is 12 residues. V shed 5 bases and J shed 2 bases, with 5 bases lying between them. Germline CDR1 and CDR2: SGHTA and FQGNSA. CDR3 nucleotides: TGTGCCAGCAGCGGCTACACAGATACGCAGTATTTT. Encoded protein: CASSGYTDTQYF.

This clonotype was seen at least ten times. The chain carries TRBV19 and TRBJ2-1, with 10 bases aligning to TRBD2. The CDR3 length is 16 residues. With V trimmed by 5 bases and J by 6 bases, 10 bases remained unmatched. The germline CDR1 and CDR2 sequences are LNHDA and SQIVND (reference sequence). CDR3: CASSPLAGGQGNEQFF. CDR3 nucleotide sequence: TGTGCCAGTAGTCCCTTAGCGGGAGGCCAAGGCAATGAGCAGTTCTTC.

Ten or more counts support this clonotype. V usage is TRBV19 and J usage is TRBJ2-1; D might be TRBD2 (5 bases). The CDR3 length is 15 residues. Germline lookup yields CDR1 LNHDA and CDR2 SQIVND (reference sequence). V was trimmed by 5 bases and J by 0 bases, leaving 11 bases between them. The CDR3 region is CASSASRSSYNEQFF. CDR3 nucleotide sequence: TGTGCCAGTAGTGCTAGCCGCAGCTCCTACAATGAGCAGTTCTTC.

This clonotype was seen repeatedly, ten times or more. V gene TRBV7-6 combines with J gene TRBJ2-7; TRBD1 agrees at 8 bases. This CDR3 has 15 residues. Germline CDR1 and CDR2: SGHVS and FNYEAQ. V was clipped by 5 bases and J by 0 bases; unmatched bases: 6. The CDR3 region is CASSLEDRDSYEQYF. The CDR3 DNA reads as TGTGCCAGCAGCCTAGAGGACAGGGACTCCTACGAGCAGTACTTC.

This clonotype was detected ten times or more. The rearrangement links TRBV28 to TRBJ1-1; the D gene is possibly TRBD1 (5 bases). There are 14 residues in the CDR3. Germline V gene data show CDR1 as MDHEN and CDR2 as SYDVKM. Trimming took off 6 bases at V and 10 bases at J, with 21 bases between the two ends. The CDR3 sequence is CASRSPRVKRSAFF. CDR3 sequence (DNA): TGTGCCAGCAGGTCCCCCAGGGTTAAAAGATCAGCTTTCTTT.

In regard to this clonotype: This may arise from a read error, as a much more abundant clone is one base away. V gene TRBV30 combines with J gene TRBJ1-4; the D is unclear. In germline, CDR1 is GTSNPN, CDR2 SVGIG (reference sequence). Trimming took 4 bases from V and 16 from J, leaving 19 bases between them. The CDR3 sequence is 12 residues long. For the CDR3, the DNA is TGTGCCTGGATTGGGTACTCCGCGGAACCGTTTTTT. It codes for CAWIGYSAEPFF.

In this sample, this clonotype turned up many times. The gene calls are TRBV12-3 or TRBV12-4 and TRBJ2-1, with a possible D match to TRBD2 (6 bases). This CDR3 region has 15 residues. The V end lost 5 bases, the J end lost 8 bases, and 19 bases lay between the germline ends. Written as DNA, the CDR3 is TGTGCCAGCAGTCCTCGCGGGGCGGCCCATGATGAGCAGTTCTTC. It codes for CASSPRGAAHDEQFF.

This clonotype was seen only a few times. The genes are TRBV7-9 and TRBJ2-7, with 8 bases matching TRBD2. CDR1 is SEHNR and CDR2 is FQNEAQ in the germline V gene (reference sequence). V trimming: 11 bases; J trimming: 4 bases; junction bases outside the gene matches: 7. This CDR3 has 12 amino acids. The DNA for the CDR3 is TGTGCCTCCGGGGGGGGCGAGTACGAGCAGTACTTC. It translates to CASGGGEYEQYF.

The genes are TRBV5-5 and TRBJ1-2, with D unclear. V was clipped by 0 bases and J by 4 bases, with 1 base between them. Germline CDR1 and CDR2: SGHKS and YYEKEE (reference sequence). The CDR3 loop spans 11 amino acids. The CDR3: CASSLAYGYTF. CDR3 sequence (DNA): TGTGCCAGCAGCTTGGCCTATGGCTACACCTTC.

For the CDR3, the DNA is TGTGCCAGCTTGTTAGGCGGGCCGGGTGGAAACACCATATATTTT. Amino acids: CASLLGGPGGNTIYF. The chain has TRBV6-5 and TRBJ1-3; the D is unclear. V shed 8 bases and J shed 3 bases, with 17 bases lying between them. CDR3 length: 15 residues. Germline V lookup: CDR1 MNHEY, CDR2 SVGAGI.

This clonotype was found a few times. The V gene is TRBV27, the J gene TRBJ2-3; TRBD2 is a possible D gene (5 bases). There are 15 residues in the CDR3. Trimming took off 3 bases at V and 3 bases at J, with 13 bases between the two ends. Germline V CDR1 and CDR2: MNHEY, SMNVEV (reference sequence). The chain's CDR3 is CASSFEGEGTDTQYF. In nucleotides, the CDR3 is TGTGCCAGCAGTTTTGAGGGAGAAGGAACAGATACGCAGTATTTT.

This clonotype was observed many times. This sequence joins TRBV7-2 and TRBJ2-1; D remains ambiguous. The germline V gene has CDR1 SGHTA and CDR2 FQGNSA. V was cut by 2 bases and J by 3 bases, with 8 bases left in between. This CDR3 has 14 amino acids. CDR3 DNA sequence: TGTGCCAGCAGCTTACTCGGCAGCTACAATGAGCAGTTCTTC. Translated, it gives CASSLLGSYNEQFF.